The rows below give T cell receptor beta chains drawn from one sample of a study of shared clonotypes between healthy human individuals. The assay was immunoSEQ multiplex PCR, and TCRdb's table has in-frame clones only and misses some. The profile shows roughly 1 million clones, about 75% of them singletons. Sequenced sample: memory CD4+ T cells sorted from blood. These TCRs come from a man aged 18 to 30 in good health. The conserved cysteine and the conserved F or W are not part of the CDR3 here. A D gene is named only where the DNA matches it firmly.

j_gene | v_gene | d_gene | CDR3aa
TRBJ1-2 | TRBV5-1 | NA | ASSLSGAYGYT
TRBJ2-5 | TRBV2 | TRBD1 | ASNGDRAQETQY
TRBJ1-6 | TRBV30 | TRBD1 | AGAGTDNSPLH
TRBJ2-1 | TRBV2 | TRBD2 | ASRGGVATSGSYEQF
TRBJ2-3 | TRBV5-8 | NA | ASGQPDRPGTDTQY
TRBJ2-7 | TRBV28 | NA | ASSYFAGTHEQY
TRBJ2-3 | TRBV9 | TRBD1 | ASSARQGRTDTQY
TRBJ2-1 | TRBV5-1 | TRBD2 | ASSTGLAGVHEQF
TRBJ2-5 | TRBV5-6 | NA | ASSTVNQETQY
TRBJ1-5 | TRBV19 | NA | ASKKRSQDSSNQPQH
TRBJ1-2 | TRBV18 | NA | ASSPEDYGYT
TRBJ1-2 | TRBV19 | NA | ASSIPGGGYT
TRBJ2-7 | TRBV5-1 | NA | ASSLDGTILTYEQY
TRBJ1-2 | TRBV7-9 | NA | ASSLKTGVYGYT
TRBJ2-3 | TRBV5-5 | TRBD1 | ASSLSATGGPDTQY
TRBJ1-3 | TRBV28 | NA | ASSSPTGFGGNTIY
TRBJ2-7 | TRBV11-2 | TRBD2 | ASSLFGLAGEQY
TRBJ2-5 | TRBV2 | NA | ASSEEQARSGTQY
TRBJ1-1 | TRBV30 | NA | AWSRGVTEAF
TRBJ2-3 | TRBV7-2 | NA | ASSRSDTQY
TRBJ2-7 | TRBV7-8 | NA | ASSLAPTAPYEQY
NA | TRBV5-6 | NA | ASSWNSYEQY
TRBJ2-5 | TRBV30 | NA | AWSPLQETQY
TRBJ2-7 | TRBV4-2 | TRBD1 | ASSQDSRGQYEQY
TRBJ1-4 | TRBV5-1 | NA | ASSFEATNEKLF
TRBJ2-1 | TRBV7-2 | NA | ASSVYNEQF
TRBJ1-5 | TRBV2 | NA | ASSATAEQPQH
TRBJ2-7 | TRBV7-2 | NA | ASSANSYEQY
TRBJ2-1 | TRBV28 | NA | ASSLPPVWYNEQF
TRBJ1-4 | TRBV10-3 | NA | AISAGQNNEKLF
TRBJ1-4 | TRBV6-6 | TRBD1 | ASSYSTGAFEKLF
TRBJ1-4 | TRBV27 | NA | ASNPRGGFGEKLF
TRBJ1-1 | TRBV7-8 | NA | ASSLLLGNTEAF
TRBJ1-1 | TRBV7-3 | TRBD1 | ASSSRTGTEAF